This paragraph reports one T cell receptor (beta chain). Its antigen remains unknown. The CDR3 runs to 16 residues. The germline V gene has CDR1 WNHNN and CDR2 SYGVQD (reference sequence). V lost 0 bases and J lost 3, with 12 bases in between. Researchers ran the PCR with 60 Vbeta and 13 Jbeta primers. Measured with immunoSEQ multiplex PCR; TCRdb has only the in-frame clones, and not every one. The sample contains 76,000 or so clones, around 84% of which appear only once. These data belong to a study of cytomegalovirus exposure and HLA in healthy donors. Study-wide points: According to the study, roughly 180 TCR beta chains were cytomegalovirus-associated. In a later analysis, a missense DCLRE1C variant was linked to TCR beta V- and J-gene trimming. A later analysis reported that several of the most significant clusters appeared to be linked to common viral pathogens, among them Epstein-Barr virus. Previously analyzed data showed that most TCR beta V segments were productive at a frequency of about 87% or about 30%.

The sequenced sample was PBMCs. The origin of this receptor is a woman aged 40-49 years in good health and CMV-seropositive. V and J are TRBV10-1 and TRBJ2-4, with a possible D match to TRBD1 (5 bases). The CDR3 nucleotides are TGCGCCAGCAGTGAGTCTACGGACACGAGCAAAAACATTCAGTACTTC. This gives the protein CASSESTDTSKNIQYF.